The clone carrying this T cell receptor (beta chain) was counted once. Its antigen is still unknown. This specimen comes from a study of cytomegalovirus exposure and HLA in healthy donors. All the people who gave samples were healthy bone marrow donors. Broader study findings: Some V segments, including TRBV6-2 and TRBV6-3, were excluded as indistinguishable. The records held CMV serostatus as the only immune exposure information. Later on, a genetic analysis was performed. It linked a missense variant in DCLRE1C with V- and J-gene trimming of TCR beta.

The CDR3 is 14 residues long. Germline V gene lookup returns CDR1 SGHDN and CDR2 FVKESK. With V trimmed by 5 bases and J by 7 bases, 7 bases remained unmatched. Primers included in the PCR were 60 Vbeta and 13 Jbeta primers. Sequencing used immunoSEQ multiplex PCR; TCRdb keeps in-frame clones, though not all of them. Here the sample spans over 150,000 clones, approximately 85% being singletons. Specimen: PBMCs. This sequence was found in a man in his thirties or forties in good health and CMV-seropositive. The chain is built from TRBV14 and TRBJ2-1; 8 bases are a match to TRBD2. CDR3 region: CASSLGGRYNEQFF. CDR3 bases: TGTGCCAGCAGCTTGGGCGGGAGGTATAATGAGCAGTTCTTC.